The source of this TCR beta chain is a study of blood T cell repertoires in COVID-19. Overall study: The study drew acute and convalescent COVID-19 samples from the United States, Italy and Spain. Sources were T cells, B-cell-depleted T cells, or PBMCs; the material itself was cDNA or gDNA.

As processed by the authors: Amplification of reference gene primers provided the estimated nucleated cell counts. Sequencing used immunoSEQ multiplex PCR; TCRdb keeps in-frame clones, though not all of them. D and trimming come from the DNA, and the V and J calls and clone size come from that table. In the table there are about 110,000 clones, roughly nine tenths of which are singletons. Germline V gene lookup returns CDR1 SGDLS and CDR2 YYNGEE. The CDR3 is made up of 18 amino acids. V gave up 3 bases and J gave up 0 bases, with 21 bases separating them. The source of this sequence is a human donor in a cohort sampled during active COVID-19. This chain connects TRBV9 to TRBJ1-2, with a tentative D call TRBD1 (5 bases). Sequenced: peripheral blood. The chain's CDR3 is CASSEPQGMLRANYGYTF. CDR3 in DNA: TGTGCCAGCAGCGAGCCGCAGGGTATGCTTAGAGCTAACTATGGCTACACCTTC.